This TCR beta chain was captured by sequencing in a study of T cells in Graves' hyperthyroidism and ophthalmopathy. This clonotype was seen at least ten times. RNA transcripts gave rise to amplified TCR beta CDR3 regions. Initially, a first-round RT-PCR of the TCR CDR3 employed the HTBI primer set. TCRdb re-analysed the multiplex PCR reads in MiXCR, keeping a single row per CDR3 protein. The sample includes 610,000 or so distinct CDR3 sequences, just over 45% of them seen just once. Each diagnosis was grounded in clinical symptoms, serum thyroxine and TRAb, thyroid ultrasound, and orbital computed tomography. This sequence originates from a woman aged 18-29 years with Graves' hyperthyroidism. Source material: peripheral blood or thyroid tissue (not recorded which).

The CDR3 is CASSLAGVSPLHF. The DNA of the CDR3 is TGTGCCAGCAGCTTAGCTGGAGTCTCACCCCTCCACTTT. The rearrangement joins TRBV7-2 to TRBJ1-6; D is undetermined. V lost 0 bases and J 10 bases, leaving 7 bases between the germline ends. Germline lookup yields CDR1 SGHTA and CDR2 FQGNSA. CDR3 size: 13 residues.